Given below is one TCR beta chain in context. Its target is unknown. The record originates from a study of T-cell memory formation after mild COVID-19. Study as a whole: Largely, the TCR clusters proved donor specific.

Study findings and constraints: Day 15 to 85 contractors were CD4/CD8 balanced; later expanders leaned CD4+. In pre-infection memory, a portion of responding clones appeared, which suggested that cross-reactive memory joined. What remained unconfirmed was the SARS-CoV-2 specificity of second-wave clones peaking on day 37.

The CDR3 length is 10 residues. CDR1 and CDR2 (germline): DFQATT, SNEGSKA (reference sequence). V was cut by 3 bases and J by 6 bases, with 4 bases left in between. TCRdb reprocessed the 5' RACE reads with MiXCR, giving one entry per CDR3 protein. The data contain roughly 450,000 distinct CDR3 sequences, approximately 18% of them seen just once; the ten biggest clones take up 20% to 25%. The sequenced material came from PBMCs or a T cell subset sorted from them (not recorded which). The TCR comes from a man between 18 and 29 years old who had mild COVID-19 (a few samples of this study predate the infection). Cell type and time point are not known. V and J are TRBV20-1 and TRBJ2-3, with D hard to call. The chain's CDR3 is CSASGDTQYF. The CDR3 DNA reads TGCAGTGCTAGCGGGGATACGCAGTATTTT.